This TCR beta chain appears in the sequencing data of a study of T-cell reconstitution after alpha-beta-depleted transplantation in children. Using unique molecular identifiers, the investigators prepared the TCRbeta library. TCRdb analysed the PCR reads with MiXCR anew, one entry per CDR3 protein. The table includes more than 200,000 distinct CDR3 sequences, roughly 25% detected once. This CDR3 spans 15 amino acids. The germline V and J ends were trimmed by 7 bases and 4 bases, with 19 bases remaining between them. Looked up from germline, CDR1 is MNHEY and CDR2 is SVGAGI. V is TRBV6-5 and J is TRBJ1-2; D may be TRBD1 (5 bases). This TCR came from a female patient younger than 10 who had a stem cell transplant for congenital amegakaryocytic thrombocytopenia, so the T cells may come from the graft donor. Sequenced here: PBMCs, mostly from graft donor cells, sampled 360 days after TCRalphabeta/CD19-depleted stem cell transplant. CDR3 DNA: TGTGCCAGCAACCCCCAGGGCGCGATCCTCTATGGCTACACCTTC. Translated: CASNPQGAILYGYTF.